This T cell receptor (beta chain) was observed in a study of shared clonotypes between healthy human individuals. As defined, naive CD8 cells were CD45RO-negative and positively selected for CCR7, with terminally differentiated effector memory CD45RA+ cells excluded. Splitting of each subset's genomic DNA was done evenly across several immunoSEQ plates. In the original workflow: Quality scores were absent from the junction-only immunoSEQ sequences, so filtering differed. Sequencing used immunoSEQ multiplex PCR; TCRdb keeps in-frame clones, though not all of them. V and J calls and clone size are given by that table; D and trimming were obtained from the DNA. Of over 2,000,000 clones listed, about 94% are singletons. Looked up from germline, CDR1 is LNHDA and CDR2 is SQIVND (reference sequence). V lost 7 bases to trimming and J lost 8 bases, with 12 bases between them. This CDR3 is built from 12 residues.

The TCR originated in a man aged 18 to 30 in good health. Some clones in this sample may be carry-over from other donors' samples. Specimen: naive CD8+ T cells from PBMCs. The chain has TRBV19 and TRBJ1-5, with D maybe TRBD1 (5 bases). CDR3 nucleotide sequence: TGTGCCAGTACCAACCGGGGGGAGCCCCAGCATTTT. Translation: CASTNRGEPQHF.